This TCR beta chain was identified during a study of OX40 agonist ivuxolimab in advanced cancers. The CDR3 is 15 residues long. V was shortened by 4 bases and J by 5 bases, with 18 bases between the two germline ends. CDR1 SEHNR and CDR2 FQNEAQ come from the germline V gene (reference sequence). Study conclusions and caveats: Some nonresponders also had low normalized T-cell clonal expansion. Among T cells, CD8+ cells averaged more expanded clones than CD4+ cells.

Worth noting for this clone: Its antigen is as yet unknown.

Some clones are missing from TCRdb's copy, which holds only in-frame ones; the method was immunoSEQ multiplex PCR. In the table there are just over 90,000 clones, 94% of which are singletons. Sequencing was performed on CD4+ or CD8+ T cells sorted from blood, taken in a trial of the OX40 agonist ivuxolimab. This receptor was taken from an adult with an advanced solid tumor such as melanoma, head and neck, liver or kidney cancer. The chain joins TRBV7-9 to TRBJ2-7, with D maybe TRBD1 (5 bases). The CDR3 nucleotides are TGTGCCAGCAGCTCCGGACAACGCTCCAGGGACGAGCAGTACTTC. Its protein product is CASSSGQRSRDEQYF.